A selection of T cell receptor beta chains follows, all from one sample in a study of identical twins. MiXCR was run by TCRdb on the 5' RACE reads, yielding one entry per CDR3 protein. The data show under 900,000 distinct CDR3 sequences, with approximately 13% seen just once and about 1.5% held by the top ten. These data also formed part of another study, on yellow fever vaccine responses in identical twins.

Sample: PBMCs. The receptors come from a woman aged 18-29 years in good health. CDR3s include the opening cysteine and the closing phenylalanine or tryptophan. The D gene is left open where the match is weak. Clone size, where shown, is once, few, many, or a class for clones that have expanded.

abundance	d_gene	j_gene	v_gene	CDR3aa	CDR3nt
NA	NA	TRBJ2-5	TRBV12-3/TRBV12-4	CASSFFEGVPETQYF	TGTGCCAGCAGTTTTTTCGAGGGGGTTCCGGAGACCCAGTACTTC
many	NA	TRBJ1-1	TRBV27	CASRRRENTEAFF	TGTGCCAGCAGACGAAGGGAGAACACTGAAGCTTTCTTT
many	TRBD1	TRBJ1-3	TRBV7-8	CASSSTGSGNTIYF	TGTGCCAGCAGCTCGACAGGGTCTGGAAACACCATATATTTT
NA	TRBD2	TRBJ2-5	TRBV6-5	CASMSLAGGGETQYF	TGTGCCAGCATGTCACTAGCGGGAGGGGGTGAGACCCAGTACTTC
NA	NA	TRBJ1-1	TRBV7-9	CASSFAGYENTEAFF	TGTGCCAGCAGCTTTGCAGGGTATGAGAACACTGAAGCTTTCTTT
NA	TRBD2	TRBJ2-7	TRBV12-3/TRBV12-4	CASSTHRGDYEQYF	TGTGCCAGCAGTACCCACCGGGGGGACTACGAGCAGTACTTC
few	TRBD2	TRBJ2-1	TRBV7-9	CASSWSWLAGGIEQFF	TGTGCCAGCAGCTGGAGTTGGCTAGCGGGAGGGATTGAGCAGTTCTTC
NA	NA	TRBJ2-2	TRBV12-3/TRBV12-4	CASAKDRQARRVANTGELFF	TGTGCCAGCGCTAAGGATAGGCAGGCTAGAAGAGTCGCGAACACCGGGGAGCTGTTTTTT
many	NA	TRBJ1-4	TRBV12-3/TRBV12-4	CASSARQGNEKLFF	TGTGCCAGCAGTGCCCGGCAGGGGAATGAAAAACTGTTTTTT
NA	TRBD1	TRBJ2-7	TRBV20-1	CSAPRGQVEQYF	TGCAGTGCTCCGAGGGGGCAGGTCGAGCAGTACTTC
many	TRBD2	TRBJ2-1	TRBV20-1	CSARDLAGGYNEQFF	TGCAGTGCTAGAGATCTAGCGGGAGGGTACAATGAGCAGTTCTTC
NA	NA	TRBJ1-4	TRBV6-5	CASSYQGGSNEKLFF	TGTGCCAGCAGTTATCAGGGAGGTTCTAATGAAAAACTGTTTTTT